Here is one TCR beta chain with its context. No antigen is known for it. This record belongs to a study of blood T cell dynamics during melanoma immunotherapy. Findings and caveats of the study: Clones driving repertoire changes may be melanoma-specific or general immune activation. At W3, later disease-control patients showed bifurcated PBMC repertoire changes, unlike progressors.

TCRdb's table, derived via immunoSEQ multiplex PCR, lists solely in-frame clones and lacks some. Here the sample spans roughly 11,000 clones, roughly 89% being singletons. The CDR3 is made up of 15 amino acids. The V gene's germline CDR1 is SGHAT and CDR2 FQNNGV. V shed 3 bases and J shed 7 bases, with 18 bases lying between them. Time point indicated: week 3, after first cycle of checkpoint inhibitor. At 12 weeks after first infusion, RECIST 1.1 defined response for most patients. This sequence originates from a human donor with melanoma. The rearrangement uses TRBV11-2 and TRBJ1-1; D might be TRBD1 (6 bases). The sequenced sample was blood, obtained from a patient treated with checkpoint blockade. The CDR3 loop reads CASSLGGPPGIEAFF. In nucleotides, the CDR3 is TGTGCCAGCAGCTTGGGGGGGCCGCCCGGCATTGAAGCTTTCTTT.